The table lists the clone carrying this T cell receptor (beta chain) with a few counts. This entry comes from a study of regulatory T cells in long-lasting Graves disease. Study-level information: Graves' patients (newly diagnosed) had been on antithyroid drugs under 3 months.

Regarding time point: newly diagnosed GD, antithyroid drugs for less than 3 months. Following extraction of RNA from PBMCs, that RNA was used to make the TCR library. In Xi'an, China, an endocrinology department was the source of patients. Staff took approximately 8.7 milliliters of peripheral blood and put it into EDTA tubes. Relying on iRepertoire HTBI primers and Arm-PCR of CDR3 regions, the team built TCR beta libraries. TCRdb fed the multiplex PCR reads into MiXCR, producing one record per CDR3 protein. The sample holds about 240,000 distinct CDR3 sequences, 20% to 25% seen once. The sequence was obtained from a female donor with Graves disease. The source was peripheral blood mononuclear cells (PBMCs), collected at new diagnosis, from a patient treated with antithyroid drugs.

CDR3 sequence reads: CASSQEGGNTIYF. The CDR3 coding sequence is TGCGCCAGCAGCCAAGAGGGGGGAAACACCATATATTTT. The chain recombines TRBV4-3 with TRBJ1-3; D gene uncertain. Trimming took off 0 bases at V and 4 bases at J, with 4 bases between the two ends. The CDR3 is made up of 13 amino acids. Germline V lookup: CDR1 LGHNA, CDR2 YSLEER.